Below are 2 T cell receptor beta chains sequenced from a single sample in a study of patients and donors after allogeneic stem cell transplantation. TCRdb re-analysed the RT-PCR reads in MiXCR, keeping a single row per CDR3 protein. The sample lists roughly 940,000 distinct CDR3 sequences, around 17% seen once, with around 6% in the top ten. Sequenced material: blood, either unsorted or a sorted T cell fraction (not recorded which). All receptors come from a human donor who was either an allogeneic HSCT recipient or a stem cell or donor lymphocyte infusion donor (not recorded which). It is not recorded whose cells these are; they may come from a transplant donor.

This clonotype was found a few times. The gene calls are TRBV6-6 and TRBJ1-1; the D is unclear. CDR3 length equals 11 residues. Germline V CDR1 and CDR2: MNHNY, SVGAGI (reference sequence). V was clipped by 2 bases and J by 8 bases, with 6 bases between them. Here the CDR3 reads CASSYDQEAFF. The CDR3 DNA reads as TGTGCCAGCAGTTACGACCAAGAAGCTTTCTTT.

This clonotype was found a few times. The chain has TRBV5-1 and TRBJ1-3; no reliable D call. The CDR3 runs 16 residues. The germline V gene encodes CDR1 SGHRS and CDR2 YFSETQ. V was clipped by 0 bases and J by 0 bases, with 10 bases between them. The CDR3 sequence: CASSLGTDYSGNTIYF. CDR3 nucleotide sequence: TGCGCCAGCAGCTTGGGGACTGACTACTCTGGAAACACCATATATTTT.